This entry is about one T cell receptor beta chain. Its matching antigen is unknown. The data derive from a study of cytomegalovirus exposure and HLA in healthy donors. Study observations and caveats: Among immune exposure information, only CMV serostatus was available. Earlier findings revealed that most TCR beta V segments proved productive either about 87% or about 30% of the time. A few chains tied to CMV proved CMV antigen-specific in vitro. TCR beta chains numbering more than 150 were designated cytomegalovirus-associated.

Amplification used 60 Vbeta primers and 13 Jbeta primers. The repertoire was sequenced with immunoSEQ multiplex PCR; TCRdb's copy has only in-frame clones and lacks some. The sample yields around 59,000 clones, about 80% seen once. The V gene end was trimmed by 6 bases and the J gene end by 3 bases; junction bases not matched to a gene: 6. Germline-derived CDR1 and CDR2 are ENHRY and SYGVKD. The CDR3 runs to 14 residues. Source material: PBMCs. The chain uses TRBV10-3 and TRBJ2-7; TRBD2 matches 9 bases. This receptor was obtained from a human donor in good health. The CDR3 loop reads CAIRAGTSYYEQYF. In DNA form, the CDR3 reads TGTGCCATCAGGGCCGGGACTAGCTACTACGAGCAGTACTTC.